The 16 T cell receptor delta chains below all came from one sample that was sequenced in a study of gamma-delta chains in newborns, infants, children. TCRdb re-called clones from the reads via CATT. The sample has some 4,000 delta-chain clones; approximately 2% are singletons. Sequencing input: blood. These receptors all come from a child who was a newborn, infant or young child, either healthy, febrile or measles-vaccinated (not recorded which).

In its sample, this clone was seen a few times. TCRdb pairs this DNA with a much larger clone's protein that differs at residue 3, likely a read error; the protein shown was translated from the DNA. The rearrangement uses TRDV2 and TRDJ1; 8 bases are a match to TRDD3. Germline CDR1 is GEAIGNYY and CDR2 is EKD. CDR3 length: 18 residues. CDR3 amino acids: CARDTVSTGGQRTDKLIF. In DNA, the CDR3 is TGTGCCCGTGACACCGTCAGTACTGGGGGTCAGAGGACCGATAAACTCATCTTT.

In the case of this clone: It is likely a read error: a sequence one base away is far more abundant. The identical CDR3 is also encoded by other nucleotide sequences in the sample. The chain carries TRDV1 and TRDJ1; 7 bases are a match to TRDD3. Germline V CDR1 and CDR2: TSWWSYY, QGS. The CDR3 is 21 residues long. The CDR3 DNA is TGTGCTCTTGGGGGACCTAAGCCGGGGGGATTCATCATAAGTTACACCGATAAGCTCATCTTT. This sequence encodes CALGGPKPGGFIISYTDKLIF.

This clone was seen more than once but under ten times. This same CDR3 is encoded by further DNA sequences in the sample. The CDR3 loop reads CACDTWDTRQMFF. The CDR3 bases are TGTGCCTGTGATACCTGGGACACCCGACAGATGTTTTTC. This chain links TRDV2 with TRDJ3; no firm D call. V lost 4 bases and J 2 bases, leaving 2 bases between the germline ends. The CDR3 length is 13 residues. CDR1 is GEAIGNYY, CDR2 EKD, per germline.

Regarding this clone: A read error likely explains why the TCRdb protein, taken from a much larger clone, differs from this DNA's translation at residue 15; the protein shown is translated from the DNA. The gene calls are TRDV2 and TRDJ3, with 8 bases identical to TRDD3. CDR3 length: 18 residues. Germline V CDR1 and CDR2: GEAIGNYY, EKD. CDR3: CACDTGGLFSWDTRLMFF. CDR3 bases: TGTGCCTGTGACACTGGGGGATTATTTTCCTGGGACACCCGACTGATGTTTTTC.

This chain connects TRDV2 to TRDJ1; the D gene is possibly TRDD3 (6 bases). Looked up from germline, CDR1 is GEAIGNYY and CDR2 is EKD. The length of the CDR3 is 14 residues. V was pared by 3 bases and J by 0 bases, with 10 bases between. The CDR3 reads CACDLWGYTDKLIF. The DNA of the CDR3 is TGTGCCTGTGACTTGTGGGGATACACCGATAAACTCATCTTT.

This clone was seen only a few times. One base separates it from a far larger clone, so it is likely a read error. This CDR3 is also generated by other DNA sequences in the sample. The rearrangement joins TRDV1 to TRDJ1; TRDD3 is a possible D gene (5 bases). The CDR3 spans 16 residues. Looked up from germline, CDR1 is TSWWSYY and CDR2 is QGS. Trimming cost V 3 bases and J 0 bases, with 14 bases left between them. The CDR3 reads CALGEPGGPYTDKLIF. In DNA, the CDR3 is TGTGCTCTTGGGGAGCCGGGGGGCCCGTACACCGATAAACTCATCTTT.

The table lists this clone with a few counts. A far larger clone is off by one base, so a read error is likely. Other nucleotide sequences in the sample specify the same CDR3. The chain uses TRDV1 and TRDJ1; D might be TRDD2 (6 bases). The CDR3 totals 18 residues. Germline loops: CDR1 TSWWSYY, CDR2 QGS. Written as DNA, the CDR3 is TGTGCCCTTGGGGAACTCCAGTTCTCCTACTCAGGGAAGGATAAACTCATCTTT. Protein sequence: CALGELQFSYSGKDKLIF.

This clone was counted between two and nine times. V gene TRDV2 combines with J gene TRDJ3; 13 bases agree with TRDD3. This CDR3 region has 18 residues. The germline V gene encodes CDR1 GEAIGNYY and CDR2 EKD. V lost 3 bases and J lost 3; bases outside the gene matches: 4. CDR3 region: CACDVLGDTLWDTRQMFF. The CDR3 DNA sequence: TGTGCCTGTGACGTACTGGGGGATACGCTCTGGGACACCCGACAGATGTTTTTC.

This clone has more than one count but fewer than ten. This probably arose from a read error, given a far larger clone one base away. Different DNA sequences within this sample yield the same CDR3. The rearrangement uses TRDV2 and TRDJ2, with 8 bases aligning to TRDD3. Looked up from germline, CDR1 is GEAIGNYY and CDR2 is EKD. The CDR3 consists of 15 residues. CDR3: CACDTLGDLTAQLFF. CDR3 sequence (DNA): TGTGCCTGTGACACCTTGGGGGATTTGACAGCACAGCTCTTCTTT.

This clone came up a few times. The protein that TCRdb holds for this DNA derives from a much larger clone and differs from the translated DNA at residue 17, which likely indicates a read error; the protein shown here is translated from the DNA. V gene TRDV1 combines with J gene TRDJ1; 13 positions match TRDD3. The CDR3 sequence is 19 residues long. Germline assignment: CDR1 TSWWSYY and CDR2 QGS. The CDR3 DNA follows: TGTGCTCTGTACAGTACTGGGGGATACGCGTATCCTTGGATGGATAAACCCATCTTT. This sequence encodes CALYSTGGYAYPWMDKPIF.

Notes on this clone: A far bigger clonotype differs at one base, so this is likely a read error. This specimen includes other DNA sequences encoding the same CDR3. The chain uses TRDV1 and TRDJ1; D is perhaps TRDD2 (6 bases). CDR1 and CDR2 from the germline V gene are TSWWSYY and QGS. V gave up 4 bases and J gave up 0 bases, with 21 bases separating them. CDR3 size: 18 residues. The CDR3 protein is CALGAFPPGPDDTDKLIF. DNA of the CDR3: TGTGCTCTTGGGGCCTTCCCGCCTGGTCCTGATGACACCGATAAACTCATCTTT.

This clone was found a few times. The chain links TRDV2 to TRDJ3, with TRDD3 matching over 8 bases. The germline gives CDR1 GEAIGNYY, CDR2 EKD. This CDR3 contains 15 residues. With 2 bases clipped from V and 8 bases from J, the junction kept 4 bases outside the gene matches. The CDR3 DNA sequence: TGTGCCTGTGACAAACTGGGGGCAAACACCCGACAGATGTTTTTC. It translates to CACDKLGANTRQMFF.

This clone was detected only a few times. The V and J genes are TRDV2 and TRDJ3; 10 bases line up with TRDD3. The CDR3 has 20 residues. The ends lost 0 bases at V and 0 bases at J; junction bases unmatched: 7. Germline V CDR1 and CDR2: GEAIGNYY, EKD. The CDR3 protein is CACDTVGGYESSWDTRQMFF. CDR3 in DNA: TGTGCCTGTGACACCGTGGGGGGATACGAGAGCTCCTGGGACACCCGACAGATGTTTTTC.

This clone occurred a few times. The V and J genes are TRDV2 and TRDJ3; 8 positions match TRDD3. Germline trimming cut 3 bases from V and 0 bases from J; bases unmatched to any gene: 9. CDR1 GEAIGNYY and CDR2 EKD come from the germline V gene. The length of the CDR3 is 19 residues. The CDR3: CACDSLGARSSWDTRQMFF. The CDR3 DNA follows: TGTGCCTGTGACTCACTGGGGGCCAGGAGCTCCTGGGACACCCGACAGATGTTTTTC.

The chain joins TRDV2 to TRDJ2, with 10 bases matching TRDD3. V gave up 2 bases and J gave up 5 bases; unmatched junction bases: 1. The germline V gene encodes CDR1 GEAIGNYY and CDR2 EKD. There are 14 residues in the CDR3. The CDR3 loop is CACDKLGDTAQLFF. The DNA for the CDR3 is TGTGCCTGTGACAAACTGGGGGATACAGCACAACTCTTCTTT.

In its sample, this clone was seen a few times. TCRdb has a much larger clone's protein, which differs at residue 14 from the translation of this DNA, likely because of a read error; what is shown is the protein translated from the DNA. This chain joins TRDV1 and TRDJ2, with 11 nucleotides matching TRDD3. Germline CDR1 is TSWWSYY and CDR2 is QGS. The junction had 17 bases not matched to a gene; V was cut back by 3 bases and J by 8 bases. The CDR3 extends over 19 amino acids. CDR3 region: CALGDPKHGDWGITAQLFF. The CDR3 DNA reads as TGTGCTCTTGGGGACCCGAAGCACGGGGACTGGGGGATAACCGCACAACTCTTCTTT.